The clone carrying this T cell receptor beta chain has a count of ten or more. Its antigen remains unidentified. These data belong to a study of T cells in Graves' hyperthyroidism and ophthalmopathy. With duration under 3 months, ophthalmopathy was active: Clinical Activity Score at least 3, NOSPECS at least 4. Orbital computed tomography and thyroid ultrasound, together with serum TRAb and thyroxine and clinical symptoms, were used for diagnoses. Study-level points and caveats: Blood samples included most of the expanded thyroid clonotypes exceeding 0.001.

The CDR3 extends over 13 amino acids. CDR1 and CDR2 from the germline V gene are SGHAT and FQNNGV. Trimming removed 5 bases from V and 5 bases from J, with 13 bases in between. The CDR3 regions of TCR beta were amplified from RNA transcripts. Primed by the HTBI set, a first-round RT-PCR was run on the TCR CDR3. TCRdb re-derived calls from the multiplex PCR reads in MiXCR, one entry per CDR3 protein. The sample shows approximately 610,000 distinct CDR3 sequences, roughly 14% of them seen only once. Sequencing was performed on blood. This chain connects TRBV11-2 to TRBJ2-7, with a weak D call TRBD1 (6 bases). This sequence originates from a woman between 40 and 55 years old with Graves' ophthalmopathy. CDR3 sequence reads: CASSQDRSHEQYF. In DNA form, the CDR3 reads TGTGCCAGCAGCCAAGACAGGAGCCACGAGCAGTACTTC.